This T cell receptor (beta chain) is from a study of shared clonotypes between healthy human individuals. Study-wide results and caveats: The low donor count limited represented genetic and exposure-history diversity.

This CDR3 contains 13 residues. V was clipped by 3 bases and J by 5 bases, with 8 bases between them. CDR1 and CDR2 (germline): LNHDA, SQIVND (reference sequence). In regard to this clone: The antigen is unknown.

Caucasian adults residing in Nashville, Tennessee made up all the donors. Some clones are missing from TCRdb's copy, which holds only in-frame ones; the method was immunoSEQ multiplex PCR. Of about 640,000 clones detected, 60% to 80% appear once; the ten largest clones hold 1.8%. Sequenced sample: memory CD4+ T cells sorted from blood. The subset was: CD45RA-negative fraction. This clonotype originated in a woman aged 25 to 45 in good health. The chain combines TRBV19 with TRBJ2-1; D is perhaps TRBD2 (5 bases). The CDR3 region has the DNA TGTGCCAGTAGTATCGGACTTAACAATGAGCAGTTCTTC. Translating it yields CASSIGLNNEQFF. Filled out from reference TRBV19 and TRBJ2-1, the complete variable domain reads DGGITQSPKYLFRKEGQNVTLSCEQNLNHDAMYWYRQDPGQGLRLIYYSQIVNDFQKGDIAEGYSVSREKKESFPLTVTSAQKNPTAFYLCASSIGLNNEQFFGPGTRLTVL.